The clone carrying this T cell receptor (beta chain) was seen once. Antigen specificity is unknown. The cohort excluded patients with autoimmune disease history or systemic immunosuppression. This sample is part of a study of OX40 agonist ivuxolimab in advanced cancers. Study-level background: Prior anti-PD-1, anti-PD-L1 or anti-CTLA-4 therapy did not bar entry, and more than 35% had some. Study findings and constraints: Expanded clones belonging to CD8+ T cells outnumbered, on average, those of CD4+.

Sequencing was performed with immunoSEQ multiplex PCR; in TCRdb, only in-frame clones are kept and a portion is missing. The table has 75,000 to 90,000 clones, approximately 84% seen once; the top ten hold about 7%. Trimming removed 4 bases from V and 7 bases from J, with 10 bases in between. From germline, CDR1 is SEHNR and CDR2 FQNEAQ (reference sequence). The CDR3 totals 12 residues. The clonotype was recovered from an adult with an advanced solid tumor such as melanoma, head and neck, liver or kidney cancer. This rearrangement joins TRBV7-9 to TRBJ2-5; D is unresolved. The sample was CD4+ or CD8+ T cells sorted from blood, taken in a trial of the OX40 agonist ivuxolimab. The CDR3 protein is CASSSGFGTQYF. The CDR3 DNA sequence: TGTGCCAGCAGCTCCGGTTTTGGGACCCAGTACTTC.